This T cell receptor beta chain emerged from a study of T cells in Graves' hyperthyroidism and ophthalmopathy. Study results and limitations: Among thyroid clonotypes expanded above 0.001, most also appeared in blood. The model forecast ophthalmopathy, anticipating it by a median 6.5 months before onset.

Amplified TCR beta CDR3 regions came from RNA transcripts. First-round RT-PCR targeting the TCR CDR3 was performed with the HTBI primer set. Each CDR3 protein gets one entry after TCRdb re-called the multiplex PCR reads with MiXCR. The data contain 500,000 to 750,000 distinct CDR3 sequences, about 45% of them singletons. This clonotype was seen many times. Antigen specificity is unknown. The CDR3 is 14 residues long. Germline V gene sequence: CDR1 ENHRY, CDR2 SYGVKD. The V and J ends lost 6 bases and 2 bases respectively, with 13 bases between them. Patients having uncontrolled infection, another autoimmune disease, pregnancy or lactation were not included.

This chain connects TRBV10-3 to TRBJ2-5; D gene unclear. The source of this sequence is a woman younger than 30 with Graves' hyperthyroidism. The sequenced sample was peripheral blood or thyroid tissue (not recorded which). Written as DNA, the CDR3 is TGTGCCATCAGCCGAGGTGAAAGACAAGAGACCCAGTACTTC. Translating it yields CAISRGERQETQYF.